The 2 T cell receptor beta chains listed next were all sequenced from one sample in a study of siplizumab effects on memory and regulatory T cells. Repertoires were generated with immunoSEQ multiplex PCR, while TCRdb's copy carries only in-frame clones and drops some. In the table there are just under 85,000 clones, approximately 86% of which are singletons. The source material was Tregs sorted from blood. These receptors all stem from a human donor in good health.

This chain connects TRBV15 to TRBJ1-1, with D possibly being TRBD1 (5 bases). The V gene's germline CDR1 is LNHNV and CDR2 YYDKDF (reference sequence). V lost 4 bases to trimming and J lost 5 bases, with 8 bases between them. CDR3 size: 12 residues. CDR3 amino acids: CATSKRGTEAFF. In nucleotides, the CDR3 is TGTGCCACCAGCAAGAGGGGTACTGAAGCTTTCTTT.

This chain joins TRBV27 and TRBJ2-2; D ambiguous. The CDR3 contains 14 residues. V was trimmed by 3 bases and J by 4 bases, leaving 9 bases between them. The germline gives CDR1 MNHEY, CDR2 SMNVEV (reference sequence). DNA of the CDR3: TGTGCCAGCAGTTTGCAGAGCCTCACCGGGGAGCTGTTTTTT. This encodes CASSLQSLTGELFF.